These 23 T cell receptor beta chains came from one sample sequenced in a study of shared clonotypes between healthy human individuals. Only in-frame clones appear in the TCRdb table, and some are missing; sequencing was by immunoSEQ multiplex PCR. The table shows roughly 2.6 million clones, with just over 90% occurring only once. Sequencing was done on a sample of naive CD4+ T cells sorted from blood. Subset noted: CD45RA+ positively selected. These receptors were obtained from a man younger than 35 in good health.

The CDR3 sequence is CASSQRSNGVPGNTIYF. The CDR3 DNA sequence: TGCGCCAGCAGCCAAAGGTCGAACGGTGTGCCGGGAAACACCATATATTTT. The V gene is TRBV4-1, the J gene TRBJ1-3; D not resolved. Germline CDR1 and CDR2: MGHRA and YSYEKL. Trimming cost V 2 bases and J 4 bases, with 18 bases left between them. This CDR3 has 17 amino acids.

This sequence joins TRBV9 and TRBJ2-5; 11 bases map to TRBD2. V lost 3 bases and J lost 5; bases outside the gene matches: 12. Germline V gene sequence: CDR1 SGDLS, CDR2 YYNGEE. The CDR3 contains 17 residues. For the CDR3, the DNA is TGTGCCAGCAGCGGGACTAGCGGGTCGTTTTCGGAGGAGACCCAGTACTTC. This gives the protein CASSGTSGSFSEETQYF.

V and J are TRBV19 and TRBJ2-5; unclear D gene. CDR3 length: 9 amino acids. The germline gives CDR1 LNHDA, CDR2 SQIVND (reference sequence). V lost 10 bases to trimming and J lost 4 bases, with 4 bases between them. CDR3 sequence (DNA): TGTGCCACCCTAGAGACCCAGTACTTC. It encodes CATLETQYF.

The CDR3 reads CASSLNGAPTDTQYF. In DNA, the CDR3 is TGTGCCAGCAGCCTGAACGGGGCACCCACAGATACGCAGTATTTT. The V call is TRBV9, the J call TRBJ2-3; D tentatively reads TRBD1 or TRBD2 (5 bases each). CDR3 size: 15 residues. Trimming left V 4 bases short and J 2 bases short, with 14 bases between. CDR1 is SGDLS, CDR2 YYNGEE, per germline.

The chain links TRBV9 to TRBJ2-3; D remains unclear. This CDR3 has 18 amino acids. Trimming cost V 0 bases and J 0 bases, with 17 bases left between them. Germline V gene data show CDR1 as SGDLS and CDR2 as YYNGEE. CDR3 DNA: TGTGCCAGCAGCGTAGCTCCAACCCCAGCCCGTAGCACAGATACGCAGTATTTT. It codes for CASSVAPTPARSTDTQYF. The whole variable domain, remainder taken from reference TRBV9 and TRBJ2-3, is DSGVTQTPKHLITATGQRVTLRCSPRSGDLSVYWYQQSLDQGLQFLIQYYNGEERAKGNILERFSAQQFPDLHSELNLSSLELGDSALYFCASSVAPTPARSTDTQYFGPGTRLTVL.

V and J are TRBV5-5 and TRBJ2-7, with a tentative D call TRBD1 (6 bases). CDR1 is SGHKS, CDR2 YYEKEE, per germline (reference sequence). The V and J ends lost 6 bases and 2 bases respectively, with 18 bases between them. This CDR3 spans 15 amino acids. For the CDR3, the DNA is TGTGCCAGCACCAGACAGGACGTACTAACCTACGAGCAGTACTTC. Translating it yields CASTRQDVLTYEQYF.

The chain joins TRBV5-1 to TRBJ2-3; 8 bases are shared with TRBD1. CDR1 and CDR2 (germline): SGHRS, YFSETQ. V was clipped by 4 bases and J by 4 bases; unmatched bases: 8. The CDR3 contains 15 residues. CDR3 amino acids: CASSGPDREPDTQYF. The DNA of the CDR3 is TGCGCCAGCAGCGGGCCGGACAGGGAGCCAGATACGCAGTATTTT. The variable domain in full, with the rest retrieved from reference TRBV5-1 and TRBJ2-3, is KAGVTQTPRYLIKTRGQQVTLSCSPISGHRSVSWYQQTPGQGLQFLFEYFSETQRNKGNFPGRFSGRQFSNSRSEMNVSTLELGDSALYLCASSGPDREPDTQYFGPGTRLTVL.

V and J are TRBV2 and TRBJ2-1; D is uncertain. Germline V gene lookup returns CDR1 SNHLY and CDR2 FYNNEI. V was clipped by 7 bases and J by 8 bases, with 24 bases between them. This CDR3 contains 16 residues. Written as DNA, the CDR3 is TGTGCCAGCACCACCGACCTGAAGAGGCCGGGCGATGAGCAGTTCTTC. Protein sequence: CASTTDLKRPGDEQFF.

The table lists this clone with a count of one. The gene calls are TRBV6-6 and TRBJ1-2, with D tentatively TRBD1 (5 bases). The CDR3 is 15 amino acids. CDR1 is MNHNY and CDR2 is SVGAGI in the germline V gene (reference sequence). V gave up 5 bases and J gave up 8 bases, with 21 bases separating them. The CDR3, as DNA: TGTGCCAGCAGTACTGCGGGGGGTAAAGGGTCAGGCTACACCTTC. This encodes CASSTAGGKGSGYTF.

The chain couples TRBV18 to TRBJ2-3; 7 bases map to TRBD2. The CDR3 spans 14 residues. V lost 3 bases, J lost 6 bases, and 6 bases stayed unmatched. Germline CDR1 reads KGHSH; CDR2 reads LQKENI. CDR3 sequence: CASSPRAGVDTQYF. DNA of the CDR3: TGTGCCAGCTCACCGAGGGCGGGAGTGGATACGCAGTATTTT.

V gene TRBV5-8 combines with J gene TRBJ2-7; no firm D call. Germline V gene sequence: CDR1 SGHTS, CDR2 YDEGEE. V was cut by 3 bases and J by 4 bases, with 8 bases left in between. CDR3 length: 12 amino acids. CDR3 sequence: CASSSVTYEQYF. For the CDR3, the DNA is TGTGCCAGCAGCTCGGTGACATACGAGCAGTACTTC.

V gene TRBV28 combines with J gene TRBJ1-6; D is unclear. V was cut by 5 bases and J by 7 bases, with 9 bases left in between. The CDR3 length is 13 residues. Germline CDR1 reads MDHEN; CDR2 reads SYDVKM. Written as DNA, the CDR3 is TGTGCCAGCAGTCGGTCATGGAATTCACCCCTCCACTTT. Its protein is CASSRSWNSPLHF.

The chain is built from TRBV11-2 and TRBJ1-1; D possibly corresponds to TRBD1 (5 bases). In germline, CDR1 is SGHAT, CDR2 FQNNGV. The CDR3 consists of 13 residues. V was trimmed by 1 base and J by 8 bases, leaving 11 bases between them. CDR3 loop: CASSLGKTAEAFF. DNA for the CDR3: TGTGCCAGCAGCTTAGGCAAGACAGCCGAAGCTTTCTTT.

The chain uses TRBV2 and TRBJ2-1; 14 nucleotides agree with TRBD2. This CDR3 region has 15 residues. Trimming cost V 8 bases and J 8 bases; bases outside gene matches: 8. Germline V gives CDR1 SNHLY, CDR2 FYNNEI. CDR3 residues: CASLPRTSGRYEQFF. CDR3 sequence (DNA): TGTGCCAGCTTGCCACGGACTAGCGGGAGGTATGAGCAGTTCTTC.

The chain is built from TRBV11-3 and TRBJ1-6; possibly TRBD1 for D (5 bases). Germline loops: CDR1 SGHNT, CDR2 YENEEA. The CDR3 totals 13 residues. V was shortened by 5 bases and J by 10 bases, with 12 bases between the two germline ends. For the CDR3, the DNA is TGTGCCAGCAGCAAGTTTGGGGACTCACCCCTCCACTTT. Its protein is CASSKFGDSPLHF. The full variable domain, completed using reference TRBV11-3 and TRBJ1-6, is EAGVVQSPRYKIIEKKQPVAFWCNPISGHNTLYWYLQNLGQGPELLIRYENEEAVDDSQLPKDRFSAERLKGVDSTLKIQPAELGDSAVYLCASSKFGDSPLHFGNGTRLTVT.

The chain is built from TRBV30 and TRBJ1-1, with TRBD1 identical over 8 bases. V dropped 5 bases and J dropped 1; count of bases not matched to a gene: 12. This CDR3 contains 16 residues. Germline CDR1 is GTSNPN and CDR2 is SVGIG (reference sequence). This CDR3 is CAWGGQVLGSNTEAFF. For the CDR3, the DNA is TGTGCCTGGGGGGGACAGGTATTGGGGTCGAACACTGAAGCTTTCTTT.

CDR3 protein: CASSSEGAGNTEAFF. The CDR3 nucleotides read TGTGCCAGCAGCTCGGAAGGGGCGGGGAACACTGAAGCTTTCTTT. The rearrangement links TRBV5-4 to TRBJ1-1; TRBD1 is a possible D gene (5 bases). Germline lookup yields CDR1 SGHNT and CDR2 YYREEE (reference sequence). Trimming removed 3 bases from V and 1 base from J, with 13 bases in between. This CDR3 is built from 15 residues.

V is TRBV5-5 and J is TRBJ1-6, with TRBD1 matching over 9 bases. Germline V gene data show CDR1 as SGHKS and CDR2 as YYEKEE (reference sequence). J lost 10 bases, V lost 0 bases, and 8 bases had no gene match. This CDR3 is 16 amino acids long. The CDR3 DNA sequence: TGTGCCAGCAGCTTGGCCGAGGGACAGGGATCCTCACCCCTCCACTTT. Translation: CASSLAEGQGSSPLHF.

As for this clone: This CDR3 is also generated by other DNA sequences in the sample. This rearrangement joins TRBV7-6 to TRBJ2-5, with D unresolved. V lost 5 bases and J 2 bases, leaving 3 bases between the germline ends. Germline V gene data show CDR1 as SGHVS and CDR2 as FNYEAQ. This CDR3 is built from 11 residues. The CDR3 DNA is TGTGCCAGCAGCAGACAAGAGACCCAGTACTTC. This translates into CASSRQETQYF.

The CDR3 spells CASSNPSETQYF. The CDR3 region has the DNA TGTGCCAGCAGCAACCCCTCGGAGACCCAGTACTTC. The chain uses TRBV7-2 and TRBJ2-5; no reliable D call. CDR3 length: 12 amino acids. Trimming took off 5 bases at V and 5 bases at J, with 9 bases between the two ends. The germline CDR1 and CDR2 sequences are SGHTA and FQGNSA.

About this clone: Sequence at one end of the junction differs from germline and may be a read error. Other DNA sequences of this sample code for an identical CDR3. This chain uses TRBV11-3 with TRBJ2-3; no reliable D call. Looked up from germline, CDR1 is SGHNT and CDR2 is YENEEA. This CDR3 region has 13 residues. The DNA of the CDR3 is TGTGCCAGCAGCCTAGACCGAGCAGATACGCAGTATTTT. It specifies CASSLDRADTQYF.

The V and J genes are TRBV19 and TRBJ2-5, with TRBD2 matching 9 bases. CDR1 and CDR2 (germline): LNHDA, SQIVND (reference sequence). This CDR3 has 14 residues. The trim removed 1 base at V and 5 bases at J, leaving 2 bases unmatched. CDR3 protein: CASSIATSGETQYF. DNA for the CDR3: TGTGCCAGTAGTATAGCAACTAGCGGGGAGACCCAGTACTTC.

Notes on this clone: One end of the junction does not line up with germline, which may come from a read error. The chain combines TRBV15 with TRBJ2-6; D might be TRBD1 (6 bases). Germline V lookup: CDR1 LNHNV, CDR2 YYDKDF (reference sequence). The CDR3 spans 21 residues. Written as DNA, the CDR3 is TGTGCCACCAGCGGAGAGCCCTTGGGACAAGTATTTCAGTCTGGGGCCAACGTCCTGACTTTC. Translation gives CATSGEPLGQVFQSGANVLTF.